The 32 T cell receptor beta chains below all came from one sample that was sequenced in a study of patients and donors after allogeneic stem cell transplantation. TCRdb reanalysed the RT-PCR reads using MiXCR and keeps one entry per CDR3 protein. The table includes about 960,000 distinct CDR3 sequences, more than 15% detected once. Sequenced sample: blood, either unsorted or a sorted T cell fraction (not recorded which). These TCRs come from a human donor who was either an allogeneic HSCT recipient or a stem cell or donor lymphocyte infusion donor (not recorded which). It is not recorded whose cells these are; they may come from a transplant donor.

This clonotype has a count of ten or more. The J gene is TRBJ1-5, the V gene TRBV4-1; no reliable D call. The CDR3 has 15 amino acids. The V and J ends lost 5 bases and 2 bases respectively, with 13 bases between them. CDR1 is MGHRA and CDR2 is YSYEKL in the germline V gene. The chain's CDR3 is CASSLLDQGNQPQHF. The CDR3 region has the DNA TGCGCCAGCAGCTTACTCGATCAGGGCAATCAGCCCCAGCATTTT.

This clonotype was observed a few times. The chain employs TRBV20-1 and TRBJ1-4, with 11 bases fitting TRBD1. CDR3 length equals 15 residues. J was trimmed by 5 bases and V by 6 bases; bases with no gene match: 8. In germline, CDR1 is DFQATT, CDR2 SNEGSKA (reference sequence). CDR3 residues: CSAPDRGRLNEKLFF. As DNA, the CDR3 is TGCAGTGCGCCGGACAGGGGGCGATTAAATGAAAAACTGTTTTTT.

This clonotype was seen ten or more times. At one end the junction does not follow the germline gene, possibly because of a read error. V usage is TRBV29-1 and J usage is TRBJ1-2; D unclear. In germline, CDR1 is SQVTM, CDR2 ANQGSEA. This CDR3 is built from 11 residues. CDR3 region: CSAEWTYGYTF. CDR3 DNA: TGCAGCGCTGAATGGACCTATGGCTACACCTTC. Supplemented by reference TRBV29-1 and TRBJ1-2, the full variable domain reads SAVISQKPSRDICQRGTSLTIQCQVDSQVTMMFWYRQQPGQSLTLIATANQGSEATYESGFVIDKFPISRPNLTFSTLTVSNMSPEDSSIYLCSAEWTYGYTFGSGTRLTVV.

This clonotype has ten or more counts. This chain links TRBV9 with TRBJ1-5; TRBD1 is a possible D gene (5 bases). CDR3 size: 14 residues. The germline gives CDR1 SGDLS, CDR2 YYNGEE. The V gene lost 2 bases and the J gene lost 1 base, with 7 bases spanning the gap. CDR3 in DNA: TGTGCCAGCAGCGTCGGGACGAGCAATCAGCCCCAGCATTTT. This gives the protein CASSVGTSNQPQHF. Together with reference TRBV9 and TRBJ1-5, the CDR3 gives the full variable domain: DSGVTQTPKHLITATGQRVTLRCSPRSGDLSVYWYQQSLDQGLQFLIQYYNGEERAKGNILERFSAQQFPDLHSELNLSSLELGDSALYFCASSVGTSNQPQHFGDGTRLSIL.

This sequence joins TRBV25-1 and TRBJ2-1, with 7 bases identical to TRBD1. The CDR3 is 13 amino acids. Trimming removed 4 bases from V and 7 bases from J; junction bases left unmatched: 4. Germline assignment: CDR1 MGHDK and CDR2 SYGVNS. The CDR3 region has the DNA TGTGCCAGCAGTGCTATGACAGGGAATGAGCAGTTCTTC. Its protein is CASSAMTGNEQFF.

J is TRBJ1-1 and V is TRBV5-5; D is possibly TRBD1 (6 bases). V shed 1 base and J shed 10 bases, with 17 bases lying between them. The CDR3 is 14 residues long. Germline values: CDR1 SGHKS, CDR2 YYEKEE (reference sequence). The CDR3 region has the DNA TGTGCCAGCAGCTTGCCAGGGGCGGGTAAAGGAGCTTTCTTT. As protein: CASSLPGAGKGAFF.

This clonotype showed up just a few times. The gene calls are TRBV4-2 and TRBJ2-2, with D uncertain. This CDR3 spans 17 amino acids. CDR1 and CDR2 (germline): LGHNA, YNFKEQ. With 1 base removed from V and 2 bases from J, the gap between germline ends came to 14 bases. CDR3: CASSQAALQPNTGELFF. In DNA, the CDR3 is TGTGCCAGCAGCCAAGCGGCTCTCCAGCCCAACACCGGGGAGCTGTTTTTT.

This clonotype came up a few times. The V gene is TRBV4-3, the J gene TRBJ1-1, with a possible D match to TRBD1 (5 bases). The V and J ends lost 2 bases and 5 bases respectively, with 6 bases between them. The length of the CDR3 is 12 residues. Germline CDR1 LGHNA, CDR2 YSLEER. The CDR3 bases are TGCGCCAGCAGCCAACCAGGGACTGAAGCTTTCTTT. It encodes CASSQPGTEAFF.

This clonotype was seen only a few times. Here the CDR3 reads CSVEGPGTEIYGYTF. CDR3 nucleotides: TGCAGCGTTGAAGGCCCCGGGACGGAGATCTATGGCTACACCTTC. The chain uses TRBV29-1 and TRBJ1-2; a weak D match, TRBD1 (5 bases). The CDR3 is 15 residues long. CDR1 and CDR2 from the germline V gene are SQVTM and ANQGSEA. Trimming stripped 1 base from V and 4 bases from J, with 16 bases between.

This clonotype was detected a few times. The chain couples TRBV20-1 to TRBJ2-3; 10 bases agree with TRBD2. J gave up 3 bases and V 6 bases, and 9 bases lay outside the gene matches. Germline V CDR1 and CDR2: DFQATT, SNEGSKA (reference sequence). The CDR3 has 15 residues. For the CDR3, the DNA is TGCAGTGCCGGGGGGGGACTAGCGTTAACAGATACGCAGTATTTT. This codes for CSAGGGLALTDTQYF.

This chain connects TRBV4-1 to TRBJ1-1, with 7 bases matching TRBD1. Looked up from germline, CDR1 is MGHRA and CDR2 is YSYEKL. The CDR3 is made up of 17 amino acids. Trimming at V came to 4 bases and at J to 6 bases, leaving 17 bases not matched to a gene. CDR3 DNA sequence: TGCGCCAGCAGCCCCTCGGACAGGTCAGAGAGGAGGCCTGAAGCTTTCTTT. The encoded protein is CASSPSDRSERRPEAFF.

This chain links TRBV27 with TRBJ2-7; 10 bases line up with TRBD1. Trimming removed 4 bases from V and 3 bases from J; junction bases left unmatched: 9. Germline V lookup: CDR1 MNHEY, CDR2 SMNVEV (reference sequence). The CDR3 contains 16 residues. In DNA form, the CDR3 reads TGTGCCAGCAGTTGGGGCGGGACAGGGGCCCTCTACGAGCAGTACTTC. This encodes CASSWGGTGALYEQYF.

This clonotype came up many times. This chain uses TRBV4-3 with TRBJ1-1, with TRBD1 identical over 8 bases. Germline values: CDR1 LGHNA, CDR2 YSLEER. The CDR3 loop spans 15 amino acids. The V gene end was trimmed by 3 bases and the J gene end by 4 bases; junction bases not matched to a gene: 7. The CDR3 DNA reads TGCGCCAGCAGCCAGCGACAGGGGAGTTCCACTGAAGCTTTCTTT. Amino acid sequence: CASSQRQGSSTEAFF.

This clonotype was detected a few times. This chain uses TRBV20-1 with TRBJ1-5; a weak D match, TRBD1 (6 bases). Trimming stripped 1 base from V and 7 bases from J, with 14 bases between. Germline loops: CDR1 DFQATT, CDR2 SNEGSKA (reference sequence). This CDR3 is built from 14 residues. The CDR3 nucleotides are TGCAGTGCTAGAGGGGGACACCCGGGACAGCCCCAGCATTTT. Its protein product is CSARGGHPGQPQHF.

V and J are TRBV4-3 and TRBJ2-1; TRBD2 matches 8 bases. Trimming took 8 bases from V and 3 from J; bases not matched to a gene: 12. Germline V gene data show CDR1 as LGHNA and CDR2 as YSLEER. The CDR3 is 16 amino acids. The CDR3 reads CASGAGVAGNYNEQFF. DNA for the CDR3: TGCGCCAGCGGGGCGGGCGTAGCGGGAAACTACAATGAGCAGTTCTTC.

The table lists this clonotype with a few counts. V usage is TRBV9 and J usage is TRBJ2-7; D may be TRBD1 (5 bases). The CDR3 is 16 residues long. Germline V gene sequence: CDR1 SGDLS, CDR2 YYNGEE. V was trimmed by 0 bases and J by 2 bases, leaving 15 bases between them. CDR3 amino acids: CASSVEQGHPAYEQYF. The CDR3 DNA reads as TGTGCCAGCAGCGTAGAGCAGGGCCATCCTGCCTACGAGCAGTACTTC.

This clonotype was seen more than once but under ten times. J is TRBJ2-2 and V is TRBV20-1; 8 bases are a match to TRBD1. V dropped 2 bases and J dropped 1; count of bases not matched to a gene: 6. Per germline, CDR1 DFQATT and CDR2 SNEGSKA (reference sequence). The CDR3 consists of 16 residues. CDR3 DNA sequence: TGCAGTGCTAGACTCCCGACAGGGGTGAACACCGGGGAGCTGTTTTTT. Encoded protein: CSARLPTGVNTGELFF.

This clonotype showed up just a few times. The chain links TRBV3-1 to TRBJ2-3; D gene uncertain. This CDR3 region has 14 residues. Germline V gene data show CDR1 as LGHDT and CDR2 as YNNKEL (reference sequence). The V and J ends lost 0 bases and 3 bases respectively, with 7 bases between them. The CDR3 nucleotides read TGTGCCAGCAGCCAAGATGCTGTGACAGATACGCAGTATTTT. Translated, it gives CASSQDAVTDTQYF.

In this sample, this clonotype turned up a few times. The CDR3 loop is CSARVRDIMHQETQYF. CDR3 nucleotides: TGCAGTGCTAGAGTCAGGGACATAATGCACCAAGAGACCCAGTACTTC. The genes are TRBV20-1 and TRBJ2-5, with D possibly TRBD1 on 6 matching bases. This CDR3 contains 16 residues. V was pared by 1 base and J by 0 bases, with 15 bases between. From germline, CDR1 is DFQATT and CDR2 SNEGSKA (reference sequence).

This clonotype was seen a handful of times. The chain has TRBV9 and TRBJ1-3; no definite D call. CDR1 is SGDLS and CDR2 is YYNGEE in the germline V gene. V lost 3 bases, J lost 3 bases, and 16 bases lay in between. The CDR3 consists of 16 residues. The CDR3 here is CASSGARKPLGNTIYF. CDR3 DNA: TGTGCCAGCAGCGGAGCCAGGAAGCCTCTTGGAAACACCATATATTTT.

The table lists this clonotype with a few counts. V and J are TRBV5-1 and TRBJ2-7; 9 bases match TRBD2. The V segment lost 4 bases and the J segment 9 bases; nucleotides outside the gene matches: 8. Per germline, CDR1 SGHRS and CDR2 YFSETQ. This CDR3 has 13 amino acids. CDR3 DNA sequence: TGCGCCAGCAGCGGGAGGACTAGCGCGGGGCAGTACTTC. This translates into CASSGRTSAGQYF.

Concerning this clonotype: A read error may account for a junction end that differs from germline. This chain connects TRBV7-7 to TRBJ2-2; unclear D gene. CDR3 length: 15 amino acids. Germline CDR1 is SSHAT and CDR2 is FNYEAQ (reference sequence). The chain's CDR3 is CASSLSNSNTGELFF. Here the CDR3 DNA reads TGTGCTAGCAGCTTAAGTAATTCGAACACCGGGGAGCTGTTTTTT.

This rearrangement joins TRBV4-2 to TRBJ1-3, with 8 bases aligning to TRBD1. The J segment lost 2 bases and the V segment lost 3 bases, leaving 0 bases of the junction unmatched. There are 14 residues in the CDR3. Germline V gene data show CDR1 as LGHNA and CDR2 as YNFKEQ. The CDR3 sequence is CASSQGQAGNTIYF. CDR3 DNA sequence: TGTGCCAGCAGCCAGGGACAGGCTGGAAACACCATATATTTT.

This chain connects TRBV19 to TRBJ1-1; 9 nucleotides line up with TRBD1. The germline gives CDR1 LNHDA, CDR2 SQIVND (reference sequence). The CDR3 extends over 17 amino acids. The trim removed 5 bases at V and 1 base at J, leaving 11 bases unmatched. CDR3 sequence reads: CASSPRDRDQGNTEAFF. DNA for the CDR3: TGTGCCAGTAGTCCCCGGGACAGGGATCAGGGGAACACTGAAGCTTTCTTT.

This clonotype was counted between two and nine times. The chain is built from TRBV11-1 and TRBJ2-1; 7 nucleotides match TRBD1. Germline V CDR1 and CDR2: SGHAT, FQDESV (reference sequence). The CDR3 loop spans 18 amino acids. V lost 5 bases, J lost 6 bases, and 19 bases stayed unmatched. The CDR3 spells CASSHTGDGTPLLNEQFF. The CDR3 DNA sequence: TGTGCCAGCAGCCATACAGGGGATGGCACCCCTCTTCTCAATGAGCAGTTCTTC.

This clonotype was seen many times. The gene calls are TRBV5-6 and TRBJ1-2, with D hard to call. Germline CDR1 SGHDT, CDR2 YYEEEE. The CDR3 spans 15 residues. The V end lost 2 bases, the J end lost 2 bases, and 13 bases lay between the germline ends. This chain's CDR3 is CASSFGMVQNYGYTF. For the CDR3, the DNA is TGTGCCAGCAGCTTCGGGATGGTTCAAAACTATGGCTACACCTTC.

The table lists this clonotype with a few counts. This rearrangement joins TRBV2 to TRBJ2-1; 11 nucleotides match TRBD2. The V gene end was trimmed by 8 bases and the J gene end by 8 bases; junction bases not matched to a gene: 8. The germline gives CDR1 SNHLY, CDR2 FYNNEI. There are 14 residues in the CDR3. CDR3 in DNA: TGTGCCAGCCCGCGACTAGCGGGAAAGGATGAGCAGTTCTTC. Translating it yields CASPRLAGKDEQFF.

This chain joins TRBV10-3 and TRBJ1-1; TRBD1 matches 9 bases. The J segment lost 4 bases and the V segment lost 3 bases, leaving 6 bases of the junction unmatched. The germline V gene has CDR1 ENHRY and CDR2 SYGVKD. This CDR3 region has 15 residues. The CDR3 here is CAISEYRGLSTEAFF. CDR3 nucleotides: TGTGCCATCAGTGAATACAGGGGGCTGAGCACTGAAGCTTTCTTT.

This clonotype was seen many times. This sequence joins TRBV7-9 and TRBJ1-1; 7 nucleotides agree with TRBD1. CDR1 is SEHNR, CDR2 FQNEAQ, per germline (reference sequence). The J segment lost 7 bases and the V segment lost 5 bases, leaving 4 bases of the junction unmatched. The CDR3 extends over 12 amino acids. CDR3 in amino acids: CASSRDSIEAFF. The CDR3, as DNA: TGTGCCAGCAGCCGGGACAGTATTGAAGCTTTCTTT.

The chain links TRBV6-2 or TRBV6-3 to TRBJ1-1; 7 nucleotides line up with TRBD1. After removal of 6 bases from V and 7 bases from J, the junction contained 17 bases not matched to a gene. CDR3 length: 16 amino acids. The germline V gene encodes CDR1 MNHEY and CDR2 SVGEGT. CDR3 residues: CASSRGTAVVLFEAFF. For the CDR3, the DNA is TGTGCCAGCAGCCGCGGGACAGCCGTCGTCCTGTTTGAAGCTTTCTTT.

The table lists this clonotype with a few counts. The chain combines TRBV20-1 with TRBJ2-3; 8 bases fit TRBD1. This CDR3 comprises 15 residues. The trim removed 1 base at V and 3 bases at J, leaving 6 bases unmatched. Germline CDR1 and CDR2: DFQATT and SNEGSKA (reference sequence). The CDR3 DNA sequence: TGCAGTGCTAGAGCGGCCGACAGGGGAACAGATACGCAGTATTTT. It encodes CSARAADRGTDTQYF.

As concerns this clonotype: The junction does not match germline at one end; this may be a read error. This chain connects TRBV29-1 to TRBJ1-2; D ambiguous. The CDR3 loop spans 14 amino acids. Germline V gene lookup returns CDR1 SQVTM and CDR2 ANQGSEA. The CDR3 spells CSVEILRPGRGSSF. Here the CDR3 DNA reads TGCAGCGTTGAGATCCTACGGCCTGGTAGAGGATCATCCTTC.